This passage covers 31 T cell receptor beta chains from one sample sequenced in a study of blood T cell repertoires in COVID-19. This table comes from immunoSEQ multiplex PCR, and its TCRdb copy is limited to in-frame clones, with some not included. The top ten hold 25% to 35% of the sample, which has 95,000 to 150,000 clones, 80% to 90% seen once. Sequenced sample: peripheral blood. The receptors derive from a man in his 70s with active or convalescent COVID-19.

The genes are TRBV24-1 and TRBJ2-1; 8 bases line up with TRBD1. The germline V gene has CDR1 KGHDR and CDR2 SFDVKD. Trimming at V came to 4 bases and at J to 4 bases, leaving 8 bases not matched to a gene. There are 16 residues in the CDR3. CDR3: CATSEAGTGPYNEQFF. In DNA, the CDR3 is TGTGCCACCAGTGAGGCCGGGACAGGCCCTTACAATGAGCAGTTCTTC.

The chain carries TRBV6-6 and TRBJ1-4; D is unclear. Germline CDR1 is MNHNY and CDR2 is SVGAGI (reference sequence). Trimming shortened V by 7 bases and J by 8 bases, and 11 bases separated the two germline ends. This CDR3 comprises 12 residues. The CDR3 region has the DNA TGTGCCAGCATGCTCGACATGGAAAAACTGTTTTTT. Its protein product is CASMLDMEKLFF.

The J gene is TRBJ1-6, the V gene TRBV28; 9 nucleotides line up with TRBD1. The V and J ends lost 5 bases and 7 bases, in that order; junction bases with no gene match: 3. CDR1 MDHEN and CDR2 SYDVKM come from the germline V gene. CDR3 length equals 14 residues. The chain's CDR3 is CASSGTGRNSPLHF. CDR3 coding DNA: TGTGCCAGCAGTGGGACAGGGAGAAATTCACCCCTCCACTTT.

This clone was seen only a few times. V and J are TRBV10-3 and TRBJ1-1; D possibly corresponds to TRBD1 (5 bases). The length of the CDR3 is 14 residues. Germline V gene data show CDR1 as ENHRY and CDR2 as SYGVKD. The germline V and J ends were trimmed by 7 bases and 5 bases, with 17 bases remaining between them. The CDR3 DNA follows: TGTGCCATCAAAGCAGGGCAGGGTCGGACTGAAGCTTTCTTT. This codes for CAIKAGQGRTEAFF.

The chain employs TRBV27 and TRBJ1-3, with 9 bases fitting TRBD1. The V gene's germline CDR1 is MNHEY and CDR2 SMNVEV (reference sequence). V was pared by 7 bases and J by 0 bases, with 13 bases of the junction left unmatched. The CDR3 sequence is 18 residues long. CDR3: CASITLDRGPSSGNTIYF. CDR3 nucleotide sequence: TGTGCCAGCATAACGTTGGACAGGGGACCTAGCTCTGGAAACACCATATATTTT.

In its sample, this clone was seen once. The chain employs TRBV7-8 and TRBJ1-4; no clear D gene. V was pared by 4 bases and J by 3 bases, with 15 bases between. Germline CDR1 SGHVS, CDR2 FQNEAQ. The CDR3 consists of 16 residues. The CDR3 coding sequence is TGTGCCAGCAGCTCCCTAGTGGCCGGCGCTAATGAAAAACTGTTTTTT. It specifies CASSSLVAGANEKLFF. Combining the CDR3 with reference TRBV7-8 and TRBJ1-4 gives the whole variable domain GAGVSQSPRYKVAKRGQDVALRCDPISGHVSLFWYQQALGQGPEFLTYFQNEAQLDKSGLPSDRFFAERPEGSVSTLKIQRTQQEDSAVYLCASSSLVAGANEKLFFGSGTQLSVL.

Comment on this clone: At one end, the junction sequence differs from germline, possibly due to a read error. The chain carries TRBV7-9 and TRBJ1-1; 8 positions match TRBD1. The length of the CDR3 is 14 residues. Germline CDR1 is SEHNR and CDR2 is FQNEAQ (reference sequence). CDR3 sequence reads: CASSLGQGDTEAFF. In nucleotides, the CDR3 is TGTGCCAGCAGTTTAGGACAGGGAGACACTGAAGCTTTCTTT.

V usage is TRBV30 and J usage is TRBJ1-6; D uncertain. CDR3 length: 15 amino acids. V lost 1 base to trimming and J lost 2 bases, with 9 bases between them. The germline CDR1 and CDR2 sequences are GTSNPN and SVGIG (reference sequence). The CDR3: CAWSAEAPYNSPLHF. DNA for the CDR3: TGTGCCTGGAGTGCAGAGGCTCCCTATAATTCACCCCTCCACTTT.

This chain uses TRBV28 with TRBJ1-2, with 8 bases lining up with TRBD1. V trimming: 6 bases; J trimming: 1 base; junction bases outside the gene matches: 4. CDR1 is MDHEN, CDR2 SYDVKM, per germline. The CDR3 runs to 14 residues. The chain's CDR3 is CASRKTGVNYGYTF. The CDR3 DNA is TGTGCCAGCAGAAAGACAGGGGTTAACTATGGCTACACCTTC.

V is TRBV6-6 and J is TRBJ1-3; no clear D gene. Germline CDR1 is MNHNY and CDR2 is SVGAGI (reference sequence). With 7 bases removed from V and 0 bases from J, the gap between germline ends came to 7 bases. This CDR3 contains 13 residues. The CDR3, as DNA: TGTGCCAGCACACAAACCTCTGGAAACACCATATATTTT. Translated, it gives CASTQTSGNTIYF.

V usage is TRBV6-4 and J usage is TRBJ2-2, with D possibly being TRBD2 (5 bases). The CDR3 length is 14 residues. Looked up from germline, CDR1 is MRHNA and CDR2 is SNTAGT. V was trimmed by 5 bases and J by 0 bases, leaving 7 bases between them. The CDR3 loop is CASSSGSNTGELFF. The CDR3 coding sequence is TGTGCCAGCAGTAGCGGTTCGAACACCGGGGAGCTGTTTTTT.

CDR3 sequence reads: CASSLPSGSSTDTQYF. CDR3 nucleotide sequence: TGTGCCAGTAGCCTCCCTAGCGGGTCTAGCACAGATACGCAGTATTTT. The chain is built from TRBV19 and TRBJ2-3; 8 positions match TRBD2. Germline V CDR1 and CDR2: LNHDA, SQIVND (reference sequence). V shed 6 bases and J 0 bases; nucleotides not matched to a gene: 8. The CDR3 has 16 residues.

The V gene is TRBV7-9, the J gene TRBJ2-1, with 15 positions matching TRBD2. The CDR3 length is 15 residues. Germline V lookup: CDR1 SEHNR, CDR2 FQNEAQ (reference sequence). The trim removed 3 bases at V and 7 bases at J, leaving 1 base unmatched. DNA of the CDR3: TGTGCCAGCAGCTTCGGACTAGCGGGAGGGAATGAGCAGTTCTTC. It codes for CASSFGLAGGNEQFF.

The rearrangement links TRBV7-9 to TRBJ2-7; the match to TRBD2 covers 9 bases. Germline CDR1 is SEHNR and CDR2 is FQNEAQ (reference sequence). The CDR3 runs 14 residues. J was trimmed by 7 bases and V by 5 bases; bases with no gene match: 9. The CDR3: CASSGASGTGEQYF. As DNA, the CDR3 is TGTGCCAGCAGCGGGGCTAGCGGGACGGGTGAGCAGTACTTC.

This chain links TRBV7-3 with TRBJ2-1; 7 bases line up with TRBD1. The J segment lost 7 bases and the V segment lost 1 base, leaving 16 bases of the junction unmatched. The CDR3 totals 18 residues. Germline CDR1 SGHTA, CDR2 FQGTGA. CDR3 loop: CASSLRATGVGQANEQFF. The CDR3 coding sequence is TGTGCCAGCAGCTTAAGGGCCACAGGGGTAGGACAGGCGAATGAGCAGTTCTTC.

The chain joins TRBV6-2 or TRBV6-3 to TRBJ1-5, with D possibly being TRBD1 (5 bases). V dropped 0 bases and J dropped 2 bases, with 11 bases sitting between them. The V gene's germline CDR1 is MNHEY and CDR2 SVGEGT. CDR3 length: 16 amino acids. CDR3 residues: CASSYSQGLGNQPQHF. CDR3 in DNA: TGTGCCAGCAGTTACTCCCAGGGCTTAGGCAATCAGCCCCAGCATTTT.

This clone turned up a few times. The J gene is TRBJ2-2, the V gene TRBV19; weak D call: TRBD1 (6 bases). Germline assignment: CDR1 LNHDA and CDR2 SQIVND (reference sequence). Trimming removed 6 bases at V and 2 bases at J, with 16 bases between. The CDR3 spans 16 residues. The CDR3 sequence: CASSNIDRPNTGELFF. The CDR3 region has the DNA TGTGCCAGTAGCAATATCGACAGGCCTAACACCGGGGAGCTGTTTTTT.

The chain carries TRBV2 and TRBJ1-4; a possible D gene is TRBD1 (6 bases). Trimming cost V 8 bases and J 7 bases, with 17 bases left between them. This CDR3 is 14 amino acids long. Germline-derived CDR1 and CDR2 are SNHLY and FYNNEI. CDR3 residues: CASARPGVSEKLFF. Here the CDR3 DNA reads TGTGCCAGCGCCCGCCCAGGGGTTAGTGAAAAACTGTTTTTT.

This chain uses TRBV19 with TRBJ2-4, with D tentatively TRBD2 (6 bases). The germline CDR1 and CDR2 sequences are LNHDA and SQIVND (reference sequence). Trimming pared 5 bases from V and 0 bases from J, leaving 14 bases between. The CDR3 consists of 16 residues. CDR3 loop: CASSPRVSGAKNIQYF. CDR3 bases: TGTGCCAGTAGTCCCCGAGTTAGCGGAGCCAAAAACATTCAGTACTTC.

The genes are TRBV5-6 and TRBJ2-3, with 8 bases matching TRBD1. The V gene's germline CDR1 is SGHDT and CDR2 YYEEEE. After removal of 0 bases from V and 2 bases from J, the junction contained 2 bases not matched to a gene. The CDR3 is 15 residues long. CDR3: CASSLDRGVTDTQYF. CDR3 bases: TGTGCCAGCAGCTTGGACAGGGGGGTCACAGATACGCAGTATTTT.

This clone was seen more than once but under ten times. The gene calls are TRBV27 and TRBJ1-2; no firm D call. The V end lost 5 bases, the J end lost 8 bases, and 18 bases lay between the germline ends. CDR3 length: 14 amino acids. From germline, CDR1 is MNHEY and CDR2 SMNVEV (reference sequence). CDR3 loop: CASSPPRLIGGYTF. The CDR3 DNA reads TGTGCCAGCAGTCCGCCCAGACTGATAGGAGGCTACACCTTC.

As to this clone: One junction end disagrees with the germline gene, perhaps due to a read error. The chain carries TRBV7-9 and TRBJ2-1; D is possibly TRBD2 (6 bases). Germline V gives CDR1 SEHNR, CDR2 FQNEAQ (reference sequence). The CDR3 sequence is 14 residues long. CDR3: CASSLTIAEDEQFF. The CDR3 nucleotides read TGCGCCAGCAGCTTGACTATAGCGGAGGATGAGCAGTTCTTC. Complete variable domain (other parts from reference TRBV7-9 and TRBJ2-1): DTGVSQNPRHKITKRGQNVTFRCDPISEHNRLYWYRQTLGQGPEFLTYFQNEAQLEKSRLLSDRFSAERPKGSFSTLEIQRTEQGDSAMYLCASSLTIAEDEQFFGPGTRLTVL.

The CDR3 protein is CASSLLGGSVVIGEQFF. The CDR3 DNA reads as TGTGCCAGTAGTCTCCTAGGTGGTAGCGTAGTGATCGGGGAGCAGTTCTTC. The chain recombines TRBV19 with TRBJ2-1, with D possibly matching TRBD2 (5 bases). Deletions cut 5 bases from V and 10 bases from J, with 27 bases between. The germline V gene has CDR1 LNHDA and CDR2 SQIVND (reference sequence). The CDR3 is 17 amino acids. Drawing the rest from reference TRBV19 and TRBJ2-1, the complete variable domain is DGGITQSPKYLFRKEGQNVTLSCEQNLNHDAMYWYRQDPGQGLRLIYYSQIVNDFQKGDIAEGYSVSREKKESFPLTVTSAQKNPTAFYLCASSLLGGSVVIGEQFFGPGTRLTVL.

This chain joins TRBV6-1 and TRBJ2-7; 9 nucleotides match TRBD1. There are 16 residues in the CDR3. Germline V gene lookup returns CDR1 MNHNS and CDR2 SASEGT. V trimming: 1 base; J trimming: 6 bases; junction bases outside the gene matches: 10. CDR3 loop: CASSEDFGTGMREQYF. Here the CDR3 DNA reads TGTGCCAGCAGTGAAGACTTTGGGACAGGGATGCGCGAGCAGTACTTC.

Details on this clone: The sample contains more than one DNA sequence encoding this CDR3. The chain carries TRBV15 and TRBJ1-3; the D gene is possibly TRBD1 (5 bases). V dropped 0 bases and J dropped 0 bases, with 6 bases sitting between them. This CDR3 region has 15 residues. The germline CDR1 and CDR2 sequences are LNHNV and YYDKDF (reference sequence). The CDR3 nucleotides are TGTGCCACCAGCAGAGAAAGGGGCTCTGGAAACACCATATATTTT. Translation: CATSRERGSGNTIYF.

This chain joins TRBV18 and TRBJ1-4; D is uncertain. The V gene's germline CDR1 is KGHSH and CDR2 LQKENI. CDR3 length equals 15 residues. Trimming left V 3 bases short and J 5 bases short, with 13 bases between. The DNA of the CDR3 is TGTGCCAGCTCACCTCGGGAGGTAGAGAATGAAAAACTGTTTTTT. Amino acid sequence: CASSPREVENEKLFF.

This clone was seen a handful of times. The rearrangement links TRBV11-2 to TRBJ1-1; TRBD1 matches 7 bases. This CDR3 is 15 amino acids long. Germline V gene lookup returns CDR1 SGHAT and CDR2 FQNNGV. J lost 3 bases, V lost 2 bases, and 6 bases had no gene match. The CDR3 nucleotides read TGTGCCAGCAGCTTATCACAGGGGAAGGACACTGAAGCTTTCTTT. Translating gives CASSLSQGKDTEAFF. Full variable domain (rest looked up from reference TRBV11-2 and TRBJ1-1): EAGVAQSPRYKIIEKRQSVAFWCNPISGHATLYWYQQILGQGPKLLIQFQNNGVVDDSQLPKDRFSAERLKGVDSTLKIQPAKLEDSAVYLCASSLSQGKDTEAFFGQGTRLTVV.

Only a few counts were recorded for this clone. V and J are TRBV4-2 and TRBJ1-1; D is unclear. Germline loops: CDR1 LGHNA, CDR2 YNFKEQ. The germline V and J ends were trimmed by 2 bases and 2 bases, with 15 bases remaining between them. There are 16 residues in the CDR3. CDR3 region: CASSQWERQKNTEAFF. The CDR3 DNA sequence: TGTGCCAGCAGCCAATGGGAGCGGCAGAAAAACACTGAAGCTTTCTTT.

The V gene is TRBV4-2, the J gene TRBJ1-1; 7 bases match TRBD1. Germline CDR1 and CDR2: LGHNA and YNFKEQ. The junction had 9 bases not matched to a gene; V was cut back by 0 bases and J by 8 bases. The CDR3 length is 15 residues. CDR3 coding DNA: TGTGCCAGCAGCCAAGAGAGGGGGCCCTCTCTCGAAGCTTTCTTT. Translated: CASSQERGPSLEAFF.

This chain uses TRBV7-8 with TRBJ2-7; TRBD2 matches at 13 bases. The CDR3 spans 15 residues. Germline V gene lookup returns CDR1 SGHVS and CDR2 FQNEAQ. Trimming at V came to 3 bases and at J to 3 bases, leaving 2 bases not matched to a gene. CDR3 in amino acids: CASSLGLAGIYEQYF. The CDR3 region has the DNA TGTGCCAGCAGCTTGGGACTAGCGGGAATCTACGAGCAGTACTTC. The full variable domain, in which reference TRBV7-8 and TRBJ2-7 provide the parts outside the CDR3, is GAGVSQSPRYKVAKRGQDVALRCDPISGHVSLFWYQQALGQGPEFLTYFQNEAQLDKSGLPSDRFFAERPEGSVSTLKIQRTQQEDSAVYLCASSLGLAGIYEQYFGPGTRLTVT.

This clone has a single count. The rearrangement joins TRBV28 to TRBJ2-2, with 10 bases lining up with TRBD2. Germline V gene sequence: CDR1 MDHEN, CDR2 SYDVKM. The CDR3 is 17 residues long. V trimming: 2 bases; J trimming: 1 base; junction bases outside the gene matches: 4. The CDR3 DNA reads as TGTGCCAGCAGTTTAATAACTAGCGGGATGAACACCGGGGAGCTGTTTTTT. It encodes CASSLITSGMNTGELFF.